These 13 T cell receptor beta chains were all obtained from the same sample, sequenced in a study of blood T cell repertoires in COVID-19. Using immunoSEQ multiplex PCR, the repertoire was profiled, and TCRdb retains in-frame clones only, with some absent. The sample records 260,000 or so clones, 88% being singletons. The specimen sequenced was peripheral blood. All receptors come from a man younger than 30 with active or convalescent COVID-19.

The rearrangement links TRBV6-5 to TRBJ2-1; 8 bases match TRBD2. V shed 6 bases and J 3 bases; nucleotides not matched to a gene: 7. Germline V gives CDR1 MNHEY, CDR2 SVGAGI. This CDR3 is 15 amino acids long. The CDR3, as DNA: TGTGCCAGCAGCGGGGGGGCTAGCGGCTACAATGAGCAGTTCTTC. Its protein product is CASSGGASGYNEQFF.

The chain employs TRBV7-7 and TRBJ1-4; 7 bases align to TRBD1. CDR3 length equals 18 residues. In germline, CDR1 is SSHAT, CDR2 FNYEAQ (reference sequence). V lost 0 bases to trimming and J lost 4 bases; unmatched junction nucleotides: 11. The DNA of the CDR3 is TGTGCCAGCAGCTTAGCGCCTGGGAGAGGGGGCAATAATGAAAAACTGTTTTTT. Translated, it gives CASSLAPGRGGNNEKLFF.

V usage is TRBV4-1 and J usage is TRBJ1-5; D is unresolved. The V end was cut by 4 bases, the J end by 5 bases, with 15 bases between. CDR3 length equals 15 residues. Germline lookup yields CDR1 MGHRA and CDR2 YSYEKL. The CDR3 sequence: CASSRYRGEYQPQHF. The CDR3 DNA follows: TGCGCCAGCAGCCGGTACCGCGGGGAGTATCAGCCCCAGCATTTT.

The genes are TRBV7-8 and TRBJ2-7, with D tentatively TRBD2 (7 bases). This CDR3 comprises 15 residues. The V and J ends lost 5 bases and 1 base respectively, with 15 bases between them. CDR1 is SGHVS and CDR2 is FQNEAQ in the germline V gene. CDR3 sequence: CASSPRRGPSYEQYF. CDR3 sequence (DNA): TGTGCCAGCAGCCCCAGGCGGGGGCCGTCCTACGAGCAGTACTTC.

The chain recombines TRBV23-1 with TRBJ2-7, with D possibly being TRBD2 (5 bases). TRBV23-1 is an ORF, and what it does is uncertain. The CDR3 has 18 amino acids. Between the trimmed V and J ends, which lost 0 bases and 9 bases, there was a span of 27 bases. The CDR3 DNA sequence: TGCGCCAGCAGTCAATCGTGGGGTGCTGACCCCTTCTTCGCGGGGCAGTACTTC. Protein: CASSQSWGADPFFAGQYF.

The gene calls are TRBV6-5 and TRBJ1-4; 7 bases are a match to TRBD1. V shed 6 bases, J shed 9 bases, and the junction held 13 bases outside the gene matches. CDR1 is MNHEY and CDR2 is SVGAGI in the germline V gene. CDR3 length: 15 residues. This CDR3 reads CASSLRDRPRQKLFF. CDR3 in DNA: TGTGCCAGCAGCCTCCGGGACAGACCTAGGCAAAAACTGTTTTTT.

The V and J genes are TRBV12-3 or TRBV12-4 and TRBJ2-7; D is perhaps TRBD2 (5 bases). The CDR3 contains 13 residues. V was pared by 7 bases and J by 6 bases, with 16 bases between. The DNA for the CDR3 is TGTGCCAGCACCTCGCCGGGGATGCGCGAGCAGTACTTC. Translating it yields CASTSPGMREQYF.

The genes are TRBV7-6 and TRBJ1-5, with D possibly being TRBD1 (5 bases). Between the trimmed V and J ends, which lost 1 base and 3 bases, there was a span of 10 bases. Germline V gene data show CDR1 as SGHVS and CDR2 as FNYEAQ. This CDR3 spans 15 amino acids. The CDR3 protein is CASSLDSGSNQPQHF. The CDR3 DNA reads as TGTGCCAGCAGCTTAGATTCAGGGTCCAATCAGCCCCAGCATTTT.

In nucleotides, the CDR3 is TGTGCCAGCTCACCACCGACAGGGTCTGGGGCCAACGTCCTGACTTTC. As protein: CASSPPTGSGANVLTF. The V and J genes are TRBV18 and TRBJ2-6, with 7 bases identical to TRBD1. V trimming: 0 bases; J trimming: 1 base; junction bases outside the gene matches: 0. Germline-derived CDR1 and CDR2 are KGHSH and LQKENI. The CDR3 spans 16 residues. Variable domain in full (rest from reference TRBV18 and TRBJ2-6): NAGVMQNPRHLVRRRGQEARLRCSPMKGHSHVYWYRQLPEEGLKFMVYLQKENIIDESGMPKERFSAEFPKEGPSILRIQQVVRGDSAAYFCASSPPTGSGANVLTFGAGSRLTVL.

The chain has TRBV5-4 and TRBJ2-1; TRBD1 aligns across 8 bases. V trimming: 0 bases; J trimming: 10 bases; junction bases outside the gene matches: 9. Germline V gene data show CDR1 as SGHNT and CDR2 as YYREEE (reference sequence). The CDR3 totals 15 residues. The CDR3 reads CASSLGGQGAGEQFF. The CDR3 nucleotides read TGTGCCAGCAGCTTGGGCGGGCAGGGGGCAGGGGAGCAGTTCTTC.

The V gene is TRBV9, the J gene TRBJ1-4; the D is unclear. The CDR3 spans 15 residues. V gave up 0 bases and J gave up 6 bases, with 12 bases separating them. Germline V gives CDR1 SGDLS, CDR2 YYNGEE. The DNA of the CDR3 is TGTGCCAGCAGCGTAGCTGGGCAGCCAGATGAAAAACTGTTTTTT. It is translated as CASSVAGQPDEKLFF.

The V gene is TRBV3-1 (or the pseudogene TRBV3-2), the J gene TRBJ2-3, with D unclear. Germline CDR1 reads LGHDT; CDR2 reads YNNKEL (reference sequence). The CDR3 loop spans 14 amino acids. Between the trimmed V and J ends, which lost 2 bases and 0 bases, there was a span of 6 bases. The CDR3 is CASSQQASTDTQYF. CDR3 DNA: TGTGCCAGCAGCCAACAGGCCAGCACAGATACGCAGTATTTT.

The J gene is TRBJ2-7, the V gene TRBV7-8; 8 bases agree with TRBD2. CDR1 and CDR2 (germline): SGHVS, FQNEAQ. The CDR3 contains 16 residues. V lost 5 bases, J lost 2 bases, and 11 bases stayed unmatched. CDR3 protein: CASSRREGRGTYEQYF. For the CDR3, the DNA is TGTGCCAGCAGCCGCCGGGAGGGGCGGGGGACCTACGAGCAGTACTTC.